Listed below are T cell receptor beta chains from one sample, sequenced in a study of shared clonotypes between healthy human individuals. Measured with immunoSEQ multiplex PCR; TCRdb has only the in-frame clones, and not every one. Here the sample spans 1.5 million to 2.5 million clones, about 94% being singletons. Sequencing was performed on naive CD8+ T cells sorted from blood. The source of these receptors is a man between 18 and 35 years old in good health. CDR3s include the opening cysteine and the closing phenylalanine or tryptophan. The D gene is left open where the match is weak. Clone size is shown for a subset of rows, as once, few, many or a class of expanded clone.

len: 14
v_gene: TRBV4-1
abundance: .
d_gene: .
j_gene: TRBJ2-7
CDR3nt: TGCGCCAGCAGCCAAAGGACTGGTTCCTACGAGCAGTACTTC
CDR3aa: CASSQRTGSYEQYF

len: 15
v_gene: TRBV11-2
abundance: .
d_gene: TRBD1
j_gene: TRBJ1-2
CDR3nt: TGTGCCAGCAGCTTAGGACTGGGACAGGGGTATGGCTACACCTTC
CDR3aa: CASSLGLGQGYGYTF

len: 14
v_gene: TRBV5-1
abundance: .
d_gene: .
j_gene: TRBJ2-7
CDR3nt: TGCGCCAGCAGCTTGCCTGACAGCAACTACGAGCAGTACTTC
CDR3aa: CASSLPDSNYEQYF

len: 15
v_gene: TRBV6-6
abundance: .
d_gene: .
j_gene: TRBJ2-7
CDR3nt: TGTGCCAGCAGTTACTCGGGGGCGGACTCCTACGAGCAGTACTTC
CDR3aa: CASSYSGADSYEQYF

len: 15
v_gene: TRBV2
abundance: .
d_gene: TRBD2
j_gene: TRBJ2-7
CDR3nt: TGTGCCAGCAGCGGATATAGCGGGGGGTCTTGGGAGCAGTACTTC
CDR3aa: CASSGYSGGSWEQYF

len: 14
v_gene: TRBV6-5
abundance: few
d_gene: .
j_gene: TRBJ1-2
CDR3nt: TGTGCCAGCAGTTACTCGTACGGGAACTATGGCTACACCTTC
CDR3aa: CASSYSYGNYGYTF

len: 15
v_gene: TRBV2
abundance: .
d_gene: TRBD2
j_gene: TRBJ2-5
CDR3nt: TGTGCCAGCAGGCCGACTAGCGGGGGGGAAGAGACCCAGTACTTC
CDR3aa: CASRPTSGGEETQYF

len: 16
v_gene: TRBV30
abundance: .
d_gene: .
j_gene: TRBJ2-5
CDR3nt: TGTGCCTGGAGTCCGGCGAAAGGAGTAGCCCAAGAGACCCAGTACTTC
CDR3aa: CAWSPAKGVAQETQYF

len: 12
v_gene: TRBV5-6
abundance: .
d_gene: .
j_gene: TRBJ2-7
CDR3nt: TGTGCCAGCAGCTTCCAGTCCTACGAGCAGTACTTC
CDR3aa: CASSFQSYEQYF

len: 14
v_gene: TRBV5-8
abundance: .
d_gene: .
j_gene: TRBJ1-1
CDR3nt: TGTGCCAGCAGCGTACGAACAGCGAACACTGAAGCTTTCTTT
CDR3aa: CASSVRTANTEAFF

len: 15
v_gene: TRBV6-1
abundance: .
d_gene: TRBD2
j_gene: TRBJ2-7
CDR3nt: TGTGCCAGCAGTGTAAAACTAGCGGGGATTTTTGAGCAGTACTTC
CDR3aa: CASSVKLAGIFEQYF

len: 16
v_gene: TRBV7-2
abundance: once
d_gene: .
j_gene: TRBJ2-7
CDR3nt: TGTGCCAGCAGCTTAGCGCTAGGTAGGTTCGTCTACGAGCAGTACTTC
CDR3aa: CASSLALGRFVYEQYF

len: 12
v_gene: TRBV28
abundance: .
d_gene: .
j_gene: TRBJ2-4
CDR3nt: TGTGCCAGCAGTTCCACGGGTGACATTCAGTACTTC
CDR3aa: CASSSTGDIQYF

len: 12
v_gene: TRBV2
abundance: .
d_gene: .
j_gene: TRBJ1-2
CDR3nt: TGTGCCAGCAGAGACCCGGGAAATGGCTACACCTTC
CDR3aa: CASRDPGNGYTF

len: 15
v_gene: TRBV4-1
abundance: once
d_gene: TRBD2
j_gene: TRBJ2-3
CDR3nt: TGCGCCAGCAGCCAAGAGGGGGGGTTACAGGATACGCAGTATTTT
CDR3aa: CASSQEGGLQDTQYF

len: 14
v_gene: TRBV11-2
abundance: .
d_gene: TRBD1
j_gene: TRBJ2-7
CDR3nt: TGTGCCAGCAGCGAGACAGGGGTCTCCTACGAGCAGTACTTC
CDR3aa: CASSETGVSYEQYF

len: 14
v_gene: TRBV13
abundance: .
d_gene: .
j_gene: TRBJ2-7
CDR3nt: TGTGCCAGCAGCAGTCGGGACGAAGGGTACGAGCAGTACTTC
CDR3aa: CASSSRDEGYEQYF

len: 14
v_gene: TRBV30
abundance: .
d_gene: TRBD2
j_gene: TRBJ2-7
CDR3nt: TGTGCCTGGAGTGTGGCTAGCGGGAGCCCCGAGCAGTACTTC
CDR3aa: CAWSVASGSPEQYF

len: 15
v_gene: TRBV2
abundance: .
d_gene: .
j_gene: TRBJ1-2
CDR3nt: TGTGCCAGCAGCCCTACTGAGACAATTAACTATGGCTACACCTTC
CDR3aa: CASSPTETINYGYTF

len: 18
v_gene: TRBV7-9
abundance: .
d_gene: .
j_gene: TRBJ1-2
CDR3nt: TGTGCCAGCAGCTTTAGCCCCAGTACAGGCTTGACTTCCTATGGCTACACCTTC
CDR3aa: CASSFSPSTGLTSYGYTF

len: 19
v_gene: TRBV5-1
abundance: .
d_gene: TRBD2
j_gene: TRBJ2-6
CDR3nt: TGCGCCAGCAGCTCCGGGGTGGGGCGGGAGATTTATGGGGCCAACGTCCTGACTTTC
CDR3aa: CASSSGVGREIYGANVLTF

len: 18
v_gene: TRBV2
abundance: .
d_gene: .
j_gene: TRBJ2-1
CDR3nt: TGTGCCAGCGTGATAGGAGGAGGGGGCCTTCCCTCCTACAATGAGCAGTTCTTC
CDR3aa: CASVIGGGGLPSYNEQFF

len: 15
v_gene: TRBV4-1
abundance: .
d_gene: TRBD1
j_gene: TRBJ2-7
CDR3nt: TGCGCCAGCAGCCAGCGTCGGACAGGAACCTACGAGCAGTACTTC
CDR3aa: CASSQRRTGTYEQYF

len: 16
v_gene: TRBV4-1
abundance: .
d_gene: .
j_gene: TRBJ2-2
CDR3nt: TGCGCCAGCAGCCCTCCGGGACGGGCGAACACCGGGGAGCTGTTTTTT
CDR3aa: CASSPPGRANTGELFF

len: 15
v_gene: TRBV4-3
abundance: .
d_gene: .
j_gene: TRBJ2-5
CDR3nt: TGCGCCAGCAGCCAAGTTGGAGGAGGACAAGAGACCCAGTACTTC
CDR3aa: CASSQVGGGQETQYF

len: 11
v_gene: TRBV30
abundance: .
d_gene: .
j_gene: TRBJ2-5
CDR3nt: TGTGCCTGGAGTGTACTAGAGACCCAGTACTTC
CDR3aa: CAWSVLETQYF

len: 14
v_gene: TRBV4-1
abundance: .
d_gene: .
j_gene: TRBJ2-7
CDR3nt: TGCGCCAGCAGCCAAGACGGATGGGACTACGAGCAGTACTTC
CDR3aa: CASSQDGWDYEQYF

len: 13
v_gene: TRBV29-1
abundance: .
d_gene: TRBD1
j_gene: TRBJ1-2
CDR3nt: TGCAGCTCCACAGGGGGAAATAACTATGGCTACACCTTC
CDR3aa: CSSTGGNNYGYTF

len: 19
v_gene: TRBV18
abundance: .
d_gene: .
j_gene: TRBJ2-6
CDR3nt: TGTGCCAGCTCACCACCCTGGGGCGAGCCAGTTTCTGGGGCCAACGTCCTGACTTTC
CDR3aa: CASSPPWGEPVSGANVLTF

len: 14
v_gene: TRBV11-2
abundance: .
d_gene: .
j_gene: TRBJ2-7
CDR3nt: TGTGCCAGCAGCTTAGGACCGGGTAACTACGAGCAGTACTTC
CDR3aa: CASSLGPGNYEQYF

len: 16
v_gene: TRBV5-6
abundance: .
d_gene: .
j_gene: TRBJ2-3
CDR3nt: TGTGCCAGCAGCCCCCTAGGGGGGACTAGCACAGATACGCAGTATTTT
CDR3aa: CASSPLGGTSTDTQYF

len: 11
v_gene: TRBV6-5
abundance: .
d_gene: .
j_gene: TRBJ2-4
CDR3nt: TGTGCCAGCAGTTTAGGACTTCTCCAGTACTTC
CDR3aa: CASSLGLLQYF

len: 13
v_gene: TRBV9
abundance: .
d_gene: .
j_gene: TRBJ1-2
CDR3nt: TGTGCCAGCAGCCCCAGGGGAAGAGGTGGCTACACCTTC
CDR3aa: CASSPRGRGGYTF

len: 19
v_gene: TRBV4-2
abundance: .
d_gene: TRBD1
j_gene: TRBJ2-2
CDR3nt: TGTGCCAGCAGCCAAGTCTTCCCCCCGGGACAGATGAATGACGGGGAGCTGTTTTTT
CDR3aa: CASSQVFPPGQMNDGELFF

len: 15
v_gene: TRBV11-2
abundance: once
d_gene: .
j_gene: TRBJ2-6
CDR3nt: TGTGCCAGCAGCTTAGATGACACTGGGGCCAACGTCCTGACTTTC
CDR3aa: CASSLDDTGANVLTF

len: 15
v_gene: TRBV4-3
abundance: .
d_gene: .
j_gene: TRBJ2-1
CDR3nt: TGCGCCAGCAGCCAAGGGCTGAGCTCCTACAATGAGCAGTTCTTC
CDR3aa: CASSQGLSSYNEQFF

len: 13
v_gene: TRBV12-5
abundance: .
d_gene: .
j_gene: TRBJ2-4
CDR3nt: TGTGCTAGTGGTTTGTTCGGACAAGGCATTCAGTACTTC
CDR3aa: CASGLFGQGIQYF

len: 16
v_gene: TRBV28
abundance: .
d_gene: .
j_gene: TRBJ1-2
CDR3nt: TGTGCCAGCAGTTTTAACCTAAACGAGGGGTATTCTGGCTACACCTTC
CDR3aa: CASSFNLNEGYSGYTF

len: 18
v_gene: TRBV19
abundance: .
d_gene: TRBD1
j_gene: TRBJ1-1
CDR3nt: TGTGCCAGTAGCGATGCTTGGGGGGACAGGGGAATGAACACTGAAGCTTTCTTT
CDR3aa: CASSDAWGDRGMNTEAFF

len: 15
v_gene: TRBV4-3
abundance: .
d_gene: .
j_gene: TRBJ2-1
CDR3nt: TGCGCCAGCAGCCAAGCGGAGGAGGGTTACAATGAGCAGTTCTTC
CDR3aa: CASSQAEEGYNEQFF

len: 17
v_gene: TRBV4-3
abundance: .
d_gene: .
j_gene: TRBJ1-2
CDR3nt: TGCGCCAGCAGCCATCACACCGAGGGCTTAACAACCTATGGCTACACCTTC
CDR3aa: CASSHHTEGLTTYGYTF

len: 15
v_gene: TRBV5-6
abundance: once
d_gene: TRBD2
j_gene: TRBJ2-5
CDR3nt: TGTGCCAGCAGCTTGGGAACTAGCGGGGGGGAGACCCAGTACTTC
CDR3aa: CASSLGTSGGETQYF

len: 15
v_gene: TRBV6-1
abundance: .
d_gene: TRBD2
j_gene: TRBJ2-7
CDR3nt: TGTGCCAGCAATGATCTAGCGGGGGGACCCTACGAGCAGTACTTC
CDR3aa: CASNDLAGGPYEQYF

len: 15
v_gene: TRBV4-1
abundance: .
d_gene: .
j_gene: TRBJ1-5
CDR3nt: TGCGCCAGCAGCCAAGAAGCAGGGAGCAATCAGCCCCAGCATTTT
CDR3aa: CASSQEAGSNQPQHF

len: 12
v_gene: TRBV2
abundance: .
d_gene: .
j_gene: TRBJ2-6
CDR3nt: TGTGCCAGCAGGGACGGGGCCAACGTCCTGACTTTC
CDR3aa: CASRDGANVLTF

len: 14
v_gene: TRBV7-9
abundance: .
d_gene: .
j_gene: TRBJ2-1
CDR3nt: TGTGCCAGCAGCTTAGGCGGACGGTACAATGAGCAGTTCTTC
CDR3aa: CASSLGGRYNEQFF

len: 14
v_gene: TRBV5-6
abundance: once
d_gene: .
j_gene: TRBJ2-7
CDR3nt: TGTGCCAGCAGCAGGGGGGTTAGCTCCTACGAGCAGTACTTC
CDR3aa: CASSRGVSSYEQYF

len: 14
v_gene: TRBV19
abundance: .
d_gene: .
j_gene: TRBJ1-1
CDR3nt: TGTGCCAGTAGTCTTAGCCCAACAGGGTCTGAAGCTTTCTTT
CDR3aa: CASSLSPTGSEAFF

len: 15
v_gene: TRBV13
abundance: once
d_gene: .
j_gene: TRBJ2-5
CDR3nt: TGTGCCAGCAGCCTATCTGACAGGGCGGGGGAGACCCAGTACTTC
CDR3aa: CASSLSDRAGETQYF

len: 15
v_gene: TRBV4-1
abundance: .
d_gene: .
j_gene: TRBJ2-7
CDR3nt: TGCGCCAGCAGCCAAGTACTTGCGGTTCGGGACGAGCAGTACTTC
CDR3aa: CASSQVLAVRDEQYF

len: 13
v_gene: TRBV5-4
abundance: .
d_gene: .
j_gene: TRBJ2-7
CDR3nt: TGTGCCAGCAGCTTGGACGGTCCCTACGAGCAGTACTTC
CDR3aa: CASSLDGPYEQYF

len: 12
v_gene: TRBV5-6
abundance: .
d_gene: .
j_gene: TRBJ1-1
CDR3nt: TGTGCCAGCAGCTGGCAGGGATCTGAAGCTTTCTTT
CDR3aa: CASSWQGSEAFF

len: 16
v_gene: TRBV27
abundance: .
d_gene: .
j_gene: TRBJ1-4
CDR3nt: TGTGCCAGCAGTCCCATCCGGACAGAAGATGATGAAAAACTGTTTTTT
CDR3aa: CASSPIRTEDDEKLFF

len: 14
v_gene: TRBV6-5
abundance: .
d_gene: .
j_gene: TRBJ1-2
CDR3nt: TGTGCCAGCAGTTACGCAGGAGAAGAGTATGGCTACACCTTC
CDR3aa: CASSYAGEEYGYTF

len: 12
v_gene: TRBV29-1
abundance: .
d_gene: TRBD2
j_gene: TRBJ2-3
CDR3nt: TGCAGCGTGGGGACTAGCGGGGATACGCAGTATTTT
CDR3aa: CSVGTSGDTQYF